Below, one TCR beta chain is given with its context. The junction shows a germline mismatch at one end, possibly a read error. Starting material for RNA and DNA co-extraction consisted of roughly 18-34 mg of unsorted bulk tissue. A constant-region primer served to make TCR beta cDNA from 500 to 550 ng total RNA. ARM-PCR was slightly modified, and three nested multiplex PCR rounds with it gave rise to the TCR beta libraries. A C-beta reverse primer was combined with TRBV1-TRBV30 forward primers in the first two PCR rounds, and each round had around 11 cycles. In TCRdb, the multiplex PCR reads were re-called with MiXCR into one record per CDR3 protein. Here the sample spans 100,000 to 150,000 distinct CDR3 sequences, 64% being singletons. The CDR3 contains 17 residues. Germline V gene data show CDR1 as MNHNY and CDR2 as SVGAGI (reference sequence). The data stem from a study of tumor-infiltrating lymphocytes in primary liver carcinoma.

The chain carries TRBV6-6 and TRBJ1-2; D gene ambiguous. The sequenced sample was liver tumor tissue from sampling region 3. Subset denoted: tumor region T3, left-lateral pole. This TCR was sampled from a woman in her fifties or sixties with primary liver carcinoma and hepatitis B virus infection. The CDR3 here is CAGSYSPGRSSIYGYTF. CDR3 sequence (DNA): TGTGCCGGCAGTTACTCGCCCGGTCGGTCTTCTATCTATGGCTACACCTTC.